This T cell receptor beta chain derives from a study of early T cells in non-severe SARS-CoV-2 infection. Study context: Chains were unpaired, as sequencing was done on bulk RNA from unsorted whole blood.

This clonotype appeared many times. Its antigen is still unknown. Study results and caveats: CD4 and private specificities were missed by VDJdb matching, which favored anti-spike CD8 responses.

Trimming cost V 6 bases and J 5 bases; bases outside gene matches: 8. The CDR3 totals 15 residues. Germline V gives CDR1 SNHLY, CDR2 FYNNEI. cDNA molecules, individually, were tagged with unique molecular identifiers. One entry per CDR3 protein, called by TCRdb with MiXCR from the 5' RACE reads. The data show 24,000 or so distinct CDR3 sequences, with about 4% seen just once and around 4.3% held by the top ten. The sequencing input was whole blood. The clonotype comes from an adult who was a healthcare worker with PCR-confirmed SARS-CoV-2 infection or an uninfected control (not recorded which). The chain recombines TRBV2 with TRBJ2-5; 11 nucleotides align to TRBD1. The CDR3 loop reads CASRGQGARSETQYF. The DNA for the CDR3 is TGTGCCAGCAGAGGACAGGGGGCACGATCGGAGACCCAGTACTTC.